This T cell receptor beta chain derives from a study of Graves' ophthalmopathy and Graves' hyperthyroidism. Study-level background: Stable hyperthyroid donors showed no ophthalmopathy during 18 months follow-up.

This clonotype was observed a handful of times. The authors amplified TCR beta CDR3 regions from RNA transcripts. Second-round multiplex PCR came after first-round RT-PCR with HTBI primers. MiXCR, run by TCRdb on the multiplex PCR reads, gives a single entry per CDR3 protein. The sample shows over a million distinct CDR3 sequences, less than 45% of them seen only once. The CDR3 totals 12 residues. V was pared by 5 bases and J by 4 bases, with 9 bases between. The germline gives CDR1 SEHNR, CDR2 FQNEAQ (reference sequence). Hyperthyroidism patients had new diagnoses, durations under 2 months, and ages of 18 to 65.

Sequencing was performed on peripheral blood or thyroid tissue (not recorded which). The receptor's source is an adult man with Graves' hyperthyroidism. The genes are TRBV7-9 and TRBJ2-7; D remains ambiguous. The CDR3, as DNA: TGTGCCAGCAGCCTAAATATTTACGAGCAGTACTTC. Its protein product is CASSLNIYEQYF.